This entry lists 20 T cell receptor beta chains sequenced from one sample in a study of blood T cell repertoires in COVID-19. Clones were sequenced by immunoSEQ multiplex PCR, and TCRdb holds only the in-frame ones, with some missing. The table includes 200,000 to 250,000 clones, 75% to 85% detected once. Sequencing was performed on peripheral blood. The receptors come from a woman in her seventies with COVID-19, enrolled during active disease.

This rearrangement joins TRBV18 to TRBJ1-6; tentatively, D is TRBD1 (5 bases). The germline CDR1 and CDR2 sequences are KGHSH and LQKENI. V lost 6 bases to trimming and J lost 10 bases, with 19 bases between them. The CDR3 consists of 15 residues. The CDR3 sequence is CASSYDRSIGSPLHF. CDR3 bases: TGTGCCAGCTCGTACGACAGAAGTATCGGGTCACCCCTCCACTTT.

This chain links TRBV19 with TRBJ2-6, with 10 nucleotides matching TRBD1. Germline CDR1 reads LNHDA; CDR2 reads SQIVND (reference sequence). The CDR3 consists of 17 residues. The V segment lost 6 bases and the J segment 1 base; nucleotides outside the gene matches: 6. The CDR3 here is CASSLGTGVSGANVLTF. The CDR3 DNA sequence: TGTGCCAGTAGCCTGGGGACAGGGGTATCTGGGGCCAACGTCCTGACTTTC. Using reference TRBV19 and TRBJ2-6 for the parts outside the CDR3, the full variable domain is DGGITQSPKYLFRKEGQNVTLSCEQNLNHDAMYWYRQDPGQGLRLIYYSQIVNDFQKGDIAEGYSVSREKKESFPLTVTSAQKNPTAFYLCASSLGTGVSGANVLTFGAGSRLTVL.

The chain links TRBV14 to TRBJ1-5, with unresolved D. The V end was cut by 0 bases, the J end by 6 bases, with 6 bases between. This CDR3 region has 13 residues. Per the germline V gene, CDR1 is SGHDN and CDR2 is FVKESK. CDR3 residues: CASSQDWSQPQHF. The DNA of the CDR3 is TGTGCCAGCAGCCAAGATTGGAGTCAGCCCCAGCATTTT.

This chain uses TRBV10-3 with TRBJ1-2, with 8 bases matching TRBD1. V lost 2 bases and J lost 5; bases outside the gene matches: 4. The CDR3 covers 14 residues. Germline assignment: CDR1 ENHRY and CDR2 SYGVKD. The CDR3 protein is CAISEAGGWYGYTF. The CDR3 DNA reads TGTGCCATCAGTGAGGCAGGGGGCTGGTATGGCTACACCTTC.

The chain combines TRBV5-6 with TRBJ2-5, with 14 bases identical to TRBD2. CDR1 is SGHDT, CDR2 YYEEEE, per germline. The CDR3 loop spans 16 amino acids. The V gene end was trimmed by 3 bases and the J gene end by 4 bases; junction bases not matched to a gene: 5. CDR3 nucleotides: TGTGCCAGCAGCTGGGGACTAGCGGGAGTTGGAGAGACCCAGTACTTC. Its protein is CASSWGLAGVGETQYF.

This clone was seen only once. The chain recombines TRBV18 with TRBJ1-1, with D maybe TRBD1 (6 bases). Between the trimmed V and J ends, which lost 2 bases and 1 base, there was a span of 8 bases. The length of the CDR3 is 14 residues. CDR1 and CDR2 (germline): KGHSH, LQKENI. The CDR3 reads CASSPSTGNTEAFF. The CDR3 nucleotides read TGTGCCAGCTCACCATCGACAGGGAACACTGAAGCTTTCTTT.

This rearrangement joins TRBV7-2 to TRBJ2-7; TRBD1 matches at 7 bases. Germline CDR1 reads SGHTA; CDR2 reads FQGNSA. CDR3 length: 13 residues. V trimming: 5 bases; J trimming: 3 bases; junction bases outside the gene matches: 4. CDR3 coding DNA: TGTGCCAGCAGCCGAGGACAGGTCTACGAGCAGTACTTC. Protein sequence: CASSRGQVYEQYF.

V and J are TRBV6-1 and TRBJ1-3; D is undetermined. Trimming shortened V by 2 bases and J by 3 bases, and 11 bases separated the two germline ends. The length of the CDR3 is 15 residues. Germline V gives CDR1 MNHNS, CDR2 SASEGT. The CDR3: CASSESPRVGNTIYF. CDR3 DNA: TGTGCCAGCAGTGAATCCCCGCGGGTTGGAAACACCATATATTTT.

Concerning this clone itself: Other DNA sequences of this sample code for an identical CDR3. The V call is TRBV28, the J call TRBJ2-1, with 7 bases that match TRBD2. Germline trimming cut 3 bases from V and 1 base from J; bases unmatched to any gene: 3. In germline, CDR1 is MDHEN, CDR2 SYDVKM. The CDR3 is 15 amino acids. CDR3 DNA: TGTGCCAGCAGTTTGGGAGGGTCTTCCTACAATGAGCAGTTCTTC. Residues: CASSLGGSSYNEQFF.

This clone was counted only a few times. The rearrangement links TRBV12-3 or TRBV12-4 to TRBJ1-5; D remains ambiguous. This CDR3 has 12 amino acids. Trimming pared 6 bases from V and 3 bases from J, leaving 6 bases between. Written as DNA, the CDR3 is TGTGCCAGCAGAATTATCAATCAGCCCCAGCATTTT. It encodes CASRIINQPQHF.

The chain links TRBV24-1 to TRBJ1-2; perhaps TRBD1 as D (6 bases). Germline CDR1 reads KGHDR; CDR2 reads SFDVKD. V lost 3 bases, J lost 9 bases, and 16 bases lay in between. This CDR3 spans 14 amino acids. CDR3 region: CATSDTGKPMRYTF. The CDR3 DNA follows: TGTGCCACCAGTGATACAGGGAAACCAATGCGCTACACCTTC.

This clone has just one count. V usage is TRBV5-1 and J usage is TRBJ1-1; weak D call: TRBD1 (5 bases). V was trimmed by 4 bases and J by 1 base, leaving 14 bases between them. This CDR3 comprises 15 residues. In germline, CDR1 is SGHRS, CDR2 YFSETQ. In DNA form, the CDR3 reads TGCGCCAGCAGCGCCTCGACAACAGGGAACACTGAAGCTTTCTTT. Its protein product is CASSASTTGNTEAFF.

The chain has TRBV5-4 and TRBJ2-1; 9 bases fit TRBD2. Looked up from germline, CDR1 is SGHNT and CDR2 is YYREEE (reference sequence). Unmatched junction bases numbered 8, after V lost 4 bases and J lost 6 bases. The CDR3 has 15 amino acids. In DNA, the CDR3 is TGTGCCAGCAGCCGAGGAGCGGGAGGCAGCAATGAGCAGTTCTTC. Its protein product is CASSRGAGGSNEQFF.

This chain joins TRBV27 and TRBJ2-7, with TRBD2 matching over 7 bases. The CDR3 has 15 amino acids. The J segment lost 4 bases and the V segment lost 6 bases, leaving 12 bases of the junction unmatched. The germline CDR1 and CDR2 sequences are MNHEY and SMNVEV (reference sequence). CDR3 DNA sequence: TGTGCCAGCAGGATGGGAGCGGGACGAATTTACGAGCAGTACTTC. It is translated as CASRMGAGRIYEQYF.

This chain joins TRBV24-1 and TRBJ2-7; D remains unclear. Trimming left V 3 bases short and J 2 bases short, with 7 bases between. The CDR3 spans 13 residues. Germline V gene lookup returns CDR1 KGHDR and CDR2 SFDVKD. The DNA for the CDR3 is TGTGCCACCAGTGATGCCCTAACCTACGAGCAGTACTTC. This sequence encodes CATSDALTYEQYF.

V is TRBV3-1 (or the pseudogene TRBV3-2) and J is TRBJ2-7; 8 positions agree with TRBD1. The V and J ends lost 4 bases and 6 bases, in that order; junction bases with no gene match: 17. CDR1 LGHDT and CDR2 YNNKEL come from the germline V gene (reference sequence). CDR3 length: 17 amino acids. The CDR3 is CASSPPYPDRGRGEQYF. In nucleotides, the CDR3 is TGTGCCAGCAGCCCGCCCTATCCAGACAGGGGAAGGGGCGAGCAGTACTTC.

V usage is TRBV6-5 and J usage is TRBJ2-7; D is perhaps TRBD2 (7 bases). Germline V gene sequence: CDR1 MNHEY, CDR2 SVGAGI. The CDR3 has 14 residues. Trimming took off 8 bases at V and 5 bases at J, with 19 bases between the two ends. For the CDR3, the DNA is TGTGCCAGCTACTCTGGAGGGGGACTACACGAGCAGTACTTC. It yields the protein CASYSGGGLHEQYF.

This chain uses TRBV3-1 (or the pseudogene TRBV3-2) with TRBJ2-1; D is undetermined. With 4 bases removed from V and 0 bases from J, the gap between germline ends came to 13 bases. There are 16 residues in the CDR3. Germline CDR1 and CDR2: LGHDT and YNNKEL (reference sequence). In nucleotides, the CDR3 is TGTGCCAGCAGCCGCCTTGGCGGAAGCTCCTACAATGAGCAGTTCTTC. It is translated as CASSRLGGSSYNEQFF.

The V and J genes are TRBV6-4 and TRBJ2-2; tentative D call: TRBD2 (6 bases). Trimming removed 5 bases at V and 4 bases at J, with 14 bases between. Germline V gene sequence: CDR1 MRHNA, CDR2 SNTAGT. The CDR3 contains 15 residues. The CDR3 region is CASSPAGRGTGELFF. The CDR3 bases are TGTGCCAGCAGTCCGGCAGGGCGGGGCACCGGGGAGCTGTTTTTT.

The V and J genes are TRBV7-9 and TRBJ1-6; D unclear. Germline-derived CDR1 and CDR2 are SEHNR and FQNEAQ (reference sequence). The CDR3 covers 12 residues. The V and J ends lost 6 bases and 5 bases respectively, with 5 bases between them. The CDR3 DNA sequence: TGTGCCAGCAGTTTTAATAATTCACCCCTCCACTTT. It translates to CASSFNNSPLHF.